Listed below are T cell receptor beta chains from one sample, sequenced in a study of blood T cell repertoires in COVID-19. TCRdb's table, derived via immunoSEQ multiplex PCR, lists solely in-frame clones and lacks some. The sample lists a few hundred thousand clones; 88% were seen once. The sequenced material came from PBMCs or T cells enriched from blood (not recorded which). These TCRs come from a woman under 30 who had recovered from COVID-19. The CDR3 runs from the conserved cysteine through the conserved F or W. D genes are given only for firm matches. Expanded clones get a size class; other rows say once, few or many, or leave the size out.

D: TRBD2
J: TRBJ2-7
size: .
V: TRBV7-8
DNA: TGTGCCAGCAGCTTAGGTAGCGGGGGGGACTACGAGCAGTACTTC
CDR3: CASSLGSGGDYEQYF

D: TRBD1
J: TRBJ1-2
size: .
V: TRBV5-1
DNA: TGCGCCAGCAGCGCAACAGGGGGCGCGGACTATGGCTACACCTTC
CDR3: CASSATGGADYGYTF

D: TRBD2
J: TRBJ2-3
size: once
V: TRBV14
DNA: TGTGCCAGCAGCCACCCACTAGCGTCTAGCACAGATACGCAGTATTTT
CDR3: CASSHPLASSTDTQYF

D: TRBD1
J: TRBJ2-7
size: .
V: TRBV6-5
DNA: TGTGCCAGCAGTCGGGACAGGGGAACCAGGGAGCAGTACTTC
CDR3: CASSRDRGTREQYF

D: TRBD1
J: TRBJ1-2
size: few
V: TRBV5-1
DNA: TGCGCCAGCAGCTTACCGGGACAGTCCGGCTACACCTTC
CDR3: CASSLPGQSGYTF

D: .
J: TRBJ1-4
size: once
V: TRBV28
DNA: TGTGCCAGCTCCCCGGGAGATTTGAGGGAAAAACTGTTTTTT
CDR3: CASSPGDLREKLFF

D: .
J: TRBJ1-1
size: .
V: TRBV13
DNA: TGTGCCAGCAGCATACAGGGTAGCCCTGAAGCTTTCTTT
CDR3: CASSIQGSPEAFF

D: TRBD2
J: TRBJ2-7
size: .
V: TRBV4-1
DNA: TGCGCCAGCAGCCAAGAAGACGTAGCGGGGGGCGCCTACGAGCAGTACTTC
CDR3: CASSQEDVAGGAYEQYF

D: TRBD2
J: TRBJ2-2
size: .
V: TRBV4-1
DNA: TGCGCCAGCAGCGCCCGACTAGCGGGGGGGGTGAAGTACACCGGGGAGCTGTTTTTT
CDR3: CASSARLAGGVKYTGELFF

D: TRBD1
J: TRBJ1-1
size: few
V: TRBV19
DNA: TGTGCCAGTAGTCCCTGGGACAGCAACACTGAAGCTTTCTTT
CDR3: CASSPWDSNTEAFF

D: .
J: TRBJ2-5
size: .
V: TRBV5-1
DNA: TGCGCCAGCATCATGGTAGGAGGGGTTGGAGAGACCCAGTACTTC
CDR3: CASIMVGGVGETQYF

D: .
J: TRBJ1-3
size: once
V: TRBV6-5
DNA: TGTGCCAGCAGTTACTCCCGGTCGGCTGGAAACACCATATATTTT
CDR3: CASSYSRSAGNTIYF

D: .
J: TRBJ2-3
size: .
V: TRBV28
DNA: TGTGCCAGTGGGGGCTCCTCAGATACGCAGTATTTT
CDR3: CASGGSSDTQYF

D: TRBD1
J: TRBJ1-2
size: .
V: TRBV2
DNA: TGTGCCAGCAGCCTGACAGGGGGCCAGTTCCTAAACTATGGCTACACCTTC
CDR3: CASSLTGGQFLNYGYTF

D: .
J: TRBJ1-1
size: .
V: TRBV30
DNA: TGTGCCTGGAGTGGTTCCTGGAACACTGAAGCTTTCTTT
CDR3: CAWSGSWNTEAFF

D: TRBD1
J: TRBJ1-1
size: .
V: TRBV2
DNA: TGTGCCAGCAGTGGGGACAGAACGGAAGCCACTGAAGCTTTCTTT
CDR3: CASSGDRTEATEAFF

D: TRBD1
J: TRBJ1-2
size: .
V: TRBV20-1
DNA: TGCAGTGCAAGTTTAACAGGGGGGTCTGGCTACACCTTC
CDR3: CSASLTGGSGYTF

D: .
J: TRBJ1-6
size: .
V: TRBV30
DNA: TGTGCCTGGAGCGGAGTTCCGAGCTCCTATAATTCACCCCTCCACTTT
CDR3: CAWSGVPSSYNSPLHF

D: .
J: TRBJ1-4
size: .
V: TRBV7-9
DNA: TGTGCCAGCAGCTCGCGGGGGCGATTAACTAATGAAAAACTGTTTTTT
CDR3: CASSSRGRLTNEKLFF

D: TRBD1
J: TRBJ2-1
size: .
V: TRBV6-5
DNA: TGTGCCAGCAGGGTAGACAGGGGCACCTACAATGAGCAGTTCTTC
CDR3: CASRVDRGTYNEQFF

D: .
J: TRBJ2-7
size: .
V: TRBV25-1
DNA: TGTGCCAGCAGTGAAAGCCCAACCTACGAGCAGTACTTC
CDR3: CASSESPTYEQYF

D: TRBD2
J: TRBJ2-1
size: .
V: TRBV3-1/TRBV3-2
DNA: TGTGCCAGCAGCCAAGTCGGCGGGACTAGTGGGAATGAGCAGTTCTTC
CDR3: CASSQVGGTSGNEQFF

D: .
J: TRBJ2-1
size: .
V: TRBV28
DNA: TGTGCCAGCAGTTTGGGGCTGGGTGAGCAGTTCTTC
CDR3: CASSLGLGEQFF

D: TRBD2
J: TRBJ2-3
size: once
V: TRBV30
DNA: TGTGCCTGGAGTGTACGAGGTGGCGGGGGAACAGATACGCAGTATTTT
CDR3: CAWSVRGGGGTDTQYF

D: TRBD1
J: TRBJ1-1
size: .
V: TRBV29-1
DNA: TGCAGCGGGGACAGGGGGCACACTGAAGCTTTCTTT
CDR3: CSGDRGHTEAFF

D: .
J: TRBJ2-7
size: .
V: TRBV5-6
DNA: TGTGCCAGCAGCGCGAAGTACGAGCAGTACTTC
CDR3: CASSAKYEQYF

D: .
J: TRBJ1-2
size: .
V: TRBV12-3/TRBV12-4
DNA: TGTGCCACCCTCGGCGGGGGTAACTATGGCTACACCTTC
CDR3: CATLGGGNYGYTF

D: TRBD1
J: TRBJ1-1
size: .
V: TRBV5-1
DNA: TGCGCCAGCAGCTTGGCCCTCCAGGGGGACGGCACTGAAGCTTTCTTT
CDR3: CASSLALQGDGTEAFF

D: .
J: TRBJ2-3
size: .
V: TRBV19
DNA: TGTGCCAGTAGTATAGGTCGCCCAGAGGCAGATACGCAGTATTTT
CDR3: CASSIGRPEADTQYF

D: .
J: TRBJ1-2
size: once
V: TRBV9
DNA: TGTGCCAGCAGCTCACCCCTCGCTAGCGGCTACACCTTC
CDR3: CASSSPLASGYTF

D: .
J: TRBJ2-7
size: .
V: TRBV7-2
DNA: TGTGCCAGCAGCCTTCGGGACGAGCAGTACTTC
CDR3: CASSLRDEQYF

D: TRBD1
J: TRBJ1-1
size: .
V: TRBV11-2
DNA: TGTGCCAGCAGCATACGGACAGGGAACCTGAACACTGAAGCTTTCTTT
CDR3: CASSIRTGNLNTEAFF

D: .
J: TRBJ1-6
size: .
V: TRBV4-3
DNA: TGCGCCAGCAGCCAAGATTCGGCACCCCTCCACTTT
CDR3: CASSQDSAPLHF

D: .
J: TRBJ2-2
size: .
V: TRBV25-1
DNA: TGTGCCAGCAGTGTTGTAGGGGAGCTGTTTTTT
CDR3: CASSVVGELFF

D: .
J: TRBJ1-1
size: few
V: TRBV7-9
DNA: TGTGCCAGCAGCTTTACAGGGTCAATGAACACTGAAGCTTTCTTT
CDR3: CASSFTGSMNTEAFF

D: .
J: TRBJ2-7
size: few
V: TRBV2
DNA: TGTGCCAGGACGTCAGGGGATTACTACGAGCAGTACTTC
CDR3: CARTSGDYYEQYF